This T cell receptor (beta chain) stems from a study of blood T cell repertoires in COVID-19. Study context: Samples taken during acute and convalescent COVID-19 were collected in the United States, Italy and Spain.

In this sample, this clone turned up a few times. Recruits, aged about 18 to 90 years, lived in under 25 US areas. Profiling relied on immunoSEQ multiplex PCR, and the TCRdb table lists in-frame clones only, not all of them. The sample contains some 130,000 clones, about four fifths of which appear only once. V gave up 4 bases and J gave up 4 bases, with 13 bases separating them. This CDR3 is built from 14 residues. Germline V gives CDR1 GTSNPN, CDR2 SVGIG (reference sequence). The clonotype comes from a man aged 35 to 55 with acute COVID-19. The chain has TRBV30 and TRBJ2-2; D is perhaps TRBD2 (5 bases). Material: PBMCs or T cells enriched from blood (not recorded which). Here the CDR3 reads CAWTSTRGTGELFF. The CDR3 nucleotides are TGTGCCTGGACTTCAACTAGAGGCACCGGGGAGCTGTTTTTT.